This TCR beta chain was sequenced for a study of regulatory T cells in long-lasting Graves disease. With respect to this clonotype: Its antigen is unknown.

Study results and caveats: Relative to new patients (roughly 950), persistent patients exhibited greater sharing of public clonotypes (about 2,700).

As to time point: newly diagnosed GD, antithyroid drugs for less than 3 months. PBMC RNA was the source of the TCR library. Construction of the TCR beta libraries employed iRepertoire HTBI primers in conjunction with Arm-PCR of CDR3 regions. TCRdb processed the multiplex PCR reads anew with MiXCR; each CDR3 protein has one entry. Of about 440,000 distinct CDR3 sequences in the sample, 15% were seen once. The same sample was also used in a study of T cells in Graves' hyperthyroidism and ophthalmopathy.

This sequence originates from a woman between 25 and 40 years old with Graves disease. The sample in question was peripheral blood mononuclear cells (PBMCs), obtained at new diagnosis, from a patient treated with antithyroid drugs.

The CDR3 is CASSLRVGNTGELFF. CDR3 nucleotide sequence: TGTGCCAGCAGCCTCCGGGTGGGGAACACCGGGGAGCTGTTTTTT. The chain combines TRBV7-3 with TRBJ2-2; no definite D call. CDR3 length: 15 residues. Trimming left V 5 bases short and J 1 base short, with 11 bases between. Germline V gene sequence: CDR1 SGHTA, CDR2 FQGTGA.